Below are 19 T cell receptor beta chains sequenced from a single sample in a study of OX40 agonist ivuxolimab in advanced cancers. The method was immunoSEQ multiplex PCR; TCRdb's version includes in-frame clones alone and lacks a portion of them. The sample holds roughly 70,000 clones, 86% seen once. The starting material was CD4+ or CD8+ T cells sorted from blood, obtained in a trial of the OX40 agonist ivuxolimab. These receptors originate from an adult with an advanced solid tumor such as melanoma, head and neck, liver or kidney cancer.

This clone is a singleton in its sample. The V and J genes are TRBV11-3 and TRBJ2-4, with D possibly TRBD1 on 7 matching bases. The CDR3 runs 16 residues. V was trimmed by 5 bases and J by 4 bases, leaving 18 bases between them. Per the germline V gene, CDR1 is SGHNT and CDR2 is YENEEA. CDR3 amino acids: CASSLRGAGGKNIQYF. DNA for the CDR3: TGTGCCAGCAGCCTTAGGGGGGCAGGGGGGAAAAACATTCAGTACTTC.

This chain connects TRBV18 to TRBJ2-7, with D possibly being TRBD2 (5 bases). The CDR3 consists of 15 residues. Trimming pared 1 base from V and 2 bases from J, leaving 12 bases between. Germline loops: CDR1 KGHSH, CDR2 LQKENI. CDR3 loop: CASSPRESLTYEQYF. In DNA form, the CDR3 reads TGTGCCAGCTCACCACGGGAGTCCCTCACCTACGAGCAGTACTTC.

The V gene is TRBV5-1, the J gene TRBJ1-4; no clear D. Germline CDR1 reads SGHRS; CDR2 reads YFSETQ. The CDR3 has 14 amino acids. Trimming pared 2 bases from V and 7 bases from J, leaving 12 bases between. CDR3 bases: TGCGCCAGCAGCTTACCAGACTCTTCTGAAAAACTGTTTTTT. This sequence encodes CASSLPDSSEKLFF.

CDR3 sequence: CASSRLAGGTYNEQFF. In DNA form, the CDR3 reads TGTGCCAGCAGCCGTCTAGCGGGGGGCACCTACAATGAGCAGTTCTTC. V usage is TRBV4-2 and J usage is TRBJ2-1; 11 positions agree with TRBD2. Trimming at V came to 4 bases and at J to 2 bases, leaving 4 bases not matched to a gene. The CDR3 contains 16 residues. Germline CDR1 is LGHNA and CDR2 is YNFKEQ.

The CDR3 loop reads CASSPGGQGDREQYF. DNA of the CDR3: TGCGCCAGCAGCCCAGGCGGACAGGGCGATCGGGAGCAGTACTTC. The chain uses TRBV4-1 and TRBJ2-7; 8 bases fit TRBD1. The germline V gene has CDR1 MGHRA and CDR2 YSYEKL. This CDR3 comprises 15 residues. V lost 4 bases to trimming and J lost 7 bases; unmatched junction nucleotides: 12.

The chain links TRBV5-1 to TRBJ2-1; 8 bases are a match to TRBD1. The CDR3 runs to 14 residues. After removal of 4 bases from V and 8 bases from J, the junction contained 8 bases not matched to a gene. Germline CDR1 is SGHRS and CDR2 is YFSETQ. In nucleotides, the CDR3 is TGCGCCAGCAGCACTCAGGGGGCTGGGGATGAGCAGTTCTTC. This translates into CASSTQGAGDEQFF.

This chain links TRBV5-1 with TRBJ1-4; D perhaps matches TRBD1 (5 bases). Germline loops: CDR1 SGHRS, CDR2 YFSETQ. The CDR3 loop spans 13 amino acids. Trimming pared 3 bases from V and 4 bases from J, leaving 7 bases between. The CDR3 region is CASSSGDNEKLFF. DNA for the CDR3: TGCGCCAGCAGCTCGGGGGATAATGAAAAACTGTTTTTT.

This rearrangement joins TRBV19 to TRBJ1-2; D is possibly TRBD1 (5 bases). The CDR3 length is 15 residues. V lost 8 bases to trimming and J lost 3 bases, with 19 bases between them. Germline CDR1 is LNHDA and CDR2 is SQIVND (reference sequence). The chain's CDR3 is CASSLGQPNYYGYTF. CDR3 coding DNA: TGTGCCAGTTCCCTGGGGCAGCCTAACTACTATGGCTACACCTTC.

J is TRBJ2-5 and V is TRBV30; D ambiguous. This CDR3 is built from 13 residues. Germline CDR1 and CDR2: GTSNPN and SVGIG (reference sequence). V was pared by 0 bases and J by 3 bases, with 8 bases between. The CDR3 coding sequence is TGTGCCTGGAGTGTACGGATAGAAGAGACCCAGTACTTC. It specifies CAWSVRIEETQYF.

DNA of the CDR3: TGCAGCGTGGTCGGGGGTACCGATGGCTACACCTTC. Translated, it gives CSVVGGTDGYTF. V and J are TRBV29-1 and TRBJ1-2; possible D gene TRBD1, 5 bases. The germline V and J ends were trimmed by 6 bases and 6 bases, with 14 bases remaining between them. Germline V lookup: CDR1 SQVTM, CDR2 ANQGSEA. There are 12 residues in the CDR3.

This chain links TRBV7-2 with TRBJ2-5, with TRBD2 as a possible D gene (6 bases). V lost 5 bases and J lost 2, with 18 bases in between. The CDR3 contains 16 residues. Germline CDR1 SGHTA, CDR2 FQGNSA. The CDR3, as DNA: TGTGCCAGCAGCCCTCGGAACCTAGCGATACAAGAGACCCAGTACTTC. Translating it yields CASSPRNLAIQETQYF.

This chain connects TRBV5-4 to TRBJ2-7; D gene uncertain. The CDR3 has 13 residues. Trimming removed 2 bases from V and 5 bases from J, with 11 bases in between. From germline, CDR1 is SGHNT and CDR2 YYREEE (reference sequence). For the CDR3, the DNA is TGTGCCAGCAGCTTCCCAGATTCCAACGAGCAGTACTTC. Protein sequence: CASSFPDSNEQYF.

J is TRBJ2-5 and V is TRBV11-1; tentatively, D is TRBD2 (6 bases). There are 11 residues in the CDR3. The ends were cut back, 5 bases at V and 5 bases at J, with 6 bases in the middle. Germline CDR1 reads SGHAT; CDR2 reads FQDESV (reference sequence). CDR3 DNA sequence: TGTGCCAGCAGCCGGGAGGAGACCCAGTACTTC. Protein product: CASSREETQYF.

The rearrangement links TRBV30 to TRBJ2-5, with TRBD1 matching 10 bases. The junction had 7 bases not matched to a gene; V was cut back by 4 bases and J by 2 bases. The CDR3 length is 15 residues. CDR1 is GTSNPN and CDR2 is SVGIG in the germline V gene (reference sequence). The CDR3 bases are TGTGCCTGGAACCTCCCGGGACAGGGGCAAGAGACCCAGTACTTC. Encoded protein: CAWNLPGQGQETQYF.

The rearrangement uses TRBV28 and TRBJ1-2, with D possibly being TRBD1 (6 bases). V shed 7 bases and J shed 0 bases, with 15 bases lying between them. CDR1 and CDR2 from the germline V gene are MDHEN and SYDVKM. This CDR3 has 15 residues. The CDR3 coding sequence is TGTGCCAGCATCCCAGGGACAACTCCTAACTATGGCTACACCTTC. Its protein is CASIPGTTPNYGYTF.

The gene calls are TRBV7-9 and TRBJ2-1, with D possibly being TRBD1 (5 bases). V lost 5 bases and J lost 2, with 19 bases in between. The CDR3 is 17 amino acids. Germline V gives CDR1 SEHNR, CDR2 FQNEAQ (reference sequence). In DNA form, the CDR3 reads TGTGCCAGCAGCGGCATCTGGGTGGGGCATCCCTACAATGAGCAGTTCTTC. It codes for CASSGIWVGHPYNEQFF.

The V and J genes are TRBV5-4 and TRBJ2-5, with D possibly TRBD1 on 6 matching bases. There are 14 residues in the CDR3. The V end was cut by 2 bases, the J end by 1 base, with 9 bases between. Germline V gives CDR1 SGHNT, CDR2 YYREEE (reference sequence). CDR3: CASSLQGTQETQYF. In DNA, the CDR3 is TGTGCCAGCAGCTTACAGGGAACCCAAGAGACCCAGTACTTC.

This clone was counted a single time. This chain connects TRBV7-9 to TRBJ2-5, with D perhaps TRBD1 or TRBD2 (5 bases each). The CDR3 runs to 14 residues. Trimming shortened V by 5 bases and J by 1 base, and 11 bases separated the two germline ends. The germline gives CDR1 SEHNR, CDR2 FQNEAQ (reference sequence). The CDR3 region has the DNA TGTGCCAGCAGCCCTCGGGGCGCCCAAGAGACCCAGTACTTC. It encodes CASSPRGAQETQYF.

In DNA, the CDR3 is TGTGCCCTTCGGGATAAGCAAGCTAACTATGGCTACACCTTC. Translating gives CALRDKQANYGYTF. J is TRBJ1-2 and V is TRBV4-2; D remains ambiguous. Trimming pared 11 bases from V and 0 bases from J, leaving 16 bases between. The germline gives CDR1 LGHNA, CDR2 YNFKEQ. The CDR3 consists of 14 residues.